A selection of T cell receptor beta chains follows, all from one sample in a study of identical twins. Using its own MiXCR run on the 5' RACE reads, TCRdb lists one record per CDR3 protein. Among about 520,000 distinct CDR3 sequences, roughly a fifth were seen once, and the ten largest hold about 0.99%. This same sample was also taken into another study, of T cells expressing NK-cell markers.

Sequencing input: CD4+ T cells sorted from blood. Every receptor here comes from a woman under 30 in good health. Each CDR3 is given with its conserved first and last residue. Fields, in order: D gene, V gene, clone size, CDR3 length, J gene, CDR3 DNA, CDR3 protein. The D gene is left open where the match is weak. Only some rows state a clone size, as once, few, many or a class for expanded clones.

D: TRBD2; V: TRBV5-5; size: .; length: 16; J: TRBJ2-1; DNA: TGTGCCAGCAGCTTGGGAGCGGGGGGGGACTACAATGAGCAGTTCTTC; CDR3: CASSLGAGGDYNEQFF
D: .; V: TRBV7-9; size: few; length: 10; J: TRBJ2-2; DNA: TGTGCCAGCGGGACCGGGGAGCTGTTTTTT; CDR3: CASGTGELFF
D: TRBD1; V: TRBV12-3/TRBV12-4; size: .; length: 14; J: TRBJ1-2; DNA: TGTGCCAGCAGTTTAAGGGGGCGAGGCTATGGCTACACCTTC; CDR3: CASSLRGRGYGYTF
D: TRBD2; V: TRBV5-1; size: .; length: 16; J: TRBJ2-3; DNA: TGCGCCAGCAGCCTGGGGACTAGCGGACCCACAGATACGCAGTATTTT; CDR3: CASSLGTSGPTDTQYF
D: TRBD1; V: TRBV4-2; size: .; length: 15; J: TRBJ1-2; DNA: TGTGCCAGCAGCCAACCGGGACAGGGGCTTGGTGGCTACACCTTC; CDR3: CASSQPGQGLGGYTF
D: .; V: TRBV9; size: .; length: 15; J: TRBJ2-5; DNA: TGTGCCAGCAGCGTAGTCACTAGAGGTCAGGAGACCCAGTACTTC; CDR3: CASSVVTRGQETQYF
D: TRBD2; V: TRBV20-1; size: many; length: 14; J: TRBJ2-5; DNA: TGCAGTGCTAGAGGGATCGGGGGGTGGGAGACCCAGTACTTC; CDR3: CSARGIGGWETQYF
D: .; V: TRBV5-1; size: .; length: 16; J: TRBJ2-1; DNA: TGCGCCAGCAGCTTGGTCTACAGGTTCACGGGCAATGAGCAGTTCTTC; CDR3: CASSLVYRFTGNEQFF
D: TRBD1; V: TRBV20-1; size: many; length: 16; J: TRBJ2-7; DNA: TGCAGTGCTGCCTCAACAGGGGGAAGGCTCTCCTACGAGCAGTACTTC; CDR3: CSAASTGGRLSYEQYF
D: .; V: TRBV29-1; size: few; length: 12; J: TRBJ1-2; DNA: TGCAGCGTTGGTAACCCCCCTTATGGCTACACCTTC; CDR3: CSVGNPPYGYTF
D: .; V: TRBV20-1; size: .; length: 13; J: TRBJ2-1; DNA: TGCAGTGCTAGTAGGGCCCAGACCAATGAGCAGTTCTTC; CDR3: CSASRAQTNEQFF
D: .; V: TRBV20-1; size: few; length: 11; J: TRBJ1-2; DNA: TGCAGTGCTAGTGCGAGTGATGGCTACACCTTC; CDR3: CSASASDGYTF
D: .; V: TRBV7-2; size: many; length: 14; J: TRBJ1-2; DNA: TGTGCCAGCAGCTTAGCGGTGGGGAGCTATGGCTACACCTTC; CDR3: CASSLAVGSYGYTF
D: .; V: TRBV7-9; size: few; length: 11; J: TRBJ2-7; DNA: TGTGCCAGCAGCTCGCCCCACGAGCAGTACTTC; CDR3: CASSSPHEQYF
D: .; V: TRBV29-1; size: .; length: 14; J: TRBJ2-7; DNA: TGCAGCGTTGGGCAGGGGCGGTTGTCCTACGAGCAGTACTTC; CDR3: CSVGQGRLSYEQYF